The rows below give T cell receptor beta chains drawn from one sample of a study of cytomegalovirus exposure and HLA in healthy donors. The data were produced by immunoSEQ multiplex PCR, yet TCRdb's version contains in-frame clones alone and is incomplete. Among about 130,000 clones listed, under 80% were seen once. The sample was PBMCs. The receptors stem from a man aged 18 to 35 in good health and CMV-seropositive. Both conserved end residues are part of each CDR3. The order of the fields is clone size, J gene, D gene, V gene, CDR3 protein, CDR3 DNA. The D gene is left open where the match is weak. Size is omitted from some rows. Given values are once, few, many or a class for expanded clones.

clone size: NA
J gene: TRBJ2-2
D gene: TRBD2
V gene: TRBV7-6
CDR3 protein: CASSSNSGLKQGYTGELFF
CDR3 DNA: TGTGCCAGCAGCTCTAATAGCGGGCTTAAGCAAGGGTACACCGGGGAGCTGTTTTTT

clone size: NA
J gene: TRBJ2-7
D gene: NA
V gene: TRBV7-8
CDR3 protein: CASSLILAGTYEQYF
CDR3 DNA: TGTGCCAGCAGCTTAATCCTGGCAGGGACCTACGAGCAGTACTTC

clone size: NA
J gene: TRBJ1-5
D gene: NA
V gene: TRBV30
CDR3 protein: CAWSVRGTLNQPQHF
CDR3 DNA: TGTGCCTGGAGTGTACGCGGAACACTGAATCAGCCCCAGCATTTT

clone size: once
J gene: TRBJ1-3
D gene: TRBD1
V gene: TRBV27
CDR3 protein: CASSVQGTSGNTIYF
CDR3 DNA: TGTGCCAGCAGTGTACAGGGGACGTCCGGAAACACCATATATTTT

clone size: NA
J gene: TRBJ1-5
D gene: TRBD1
V gene: TRBV7-6
CDR3 protein: CASSWDRDQPQHF
CDR3 DNA: TGTGCCAGCAGCTGGGACAGAGATCAGCCCCAGCATTTT

clone size: NA
J gene: TRBJ2-3
D gene: NA
V gene: TRBV6-1
CDR3 protein: CASSEAHSTDTQYF
CDR3 DNA: TGTGCCAGCAGTGAGGCCCATAGCACAGATACGCAGTATTTT

clone size: NA
J gene: TRBJ1-6
D gene: TRBD1
V gene: TRBV4-1
CDR3 protein: CASSQTGSSYNSPLHF
CDR3 DNA: TGCGCCAGCAGCCAGACAGGGAGCTCCTATAATTCACCCCTCCACTTT

clone size: NA
J gene: TRBJ2-1
D gene: TRBD2
V gene: TRBV11-2
CDR3 protein: CASSLGVGGVYNEQFF
CDR3 DNA: TGTGCCAGCAGCTTAGGGGTCGGGGGGGTCTACAATGAGCAGTTCTTC

clone size: NA
J gene: TRBJ2-7
D gene: NA
V gene: TRBV7-8
CDR3 protein: CASSPFEAGSSYEQYF
CDR3 DNA: TGTGCCAGCAGCCCCTTTGAGGCGGGGAGCTCCTACGAGCAGTACTTC

clone size: NA
J gene: TRBJ1-1
D gene: NA
V gene: TRBV28
CDR3 protein: CASSPGGGHTEAFF
CDR3 DNA: TGTGCCAGCAGTCCCGGGGGAGGGCACACTGAAGCTTTCTTT

clone size: NA
J gene: TRBJ2-1
D gene: NA
V gene: TRBV11-2
CDR3 protein: CASSLDRGGYNEQFF
CDR3 DNA: TGTGCCAGCAGCTTAGATAGGGGGGGATACAATGAGCAGTTCTTC

clone size: NA
J gene: TRBJ1-4
D gene: TRBD1
V gene: TRBV6-1
CDR3 protein: CASRTTGGAKEKLFF
CDR3 DNA: TGTGCCAGCAGGACAACAGGGGGCGCAAAGGAAAAACTGTTTTTT

clone size: NA
J gene: TRBJ1-5
D gene: NA
V gene: TRBV19
CDR3 protein: CASSIARNQPQHF
CDR3 DNA: TGTGCCAGTAGTATAGCCAGGAATCAGCCCCAGCATTTT

clone size: few
J gene: TRBJ2-7
D gene: NA
V gene: TRBV30
CDR3 protein: CAWSPSHEQYF
CDR3 DNA: TGTGCCTGGAGTCCGTCCCACGAGCAGTACTTC

clone size: few
J gene: TRBJ2-7
D gene: NA
V gene: TRBV18
CDR3 protein: CASSSRQVSYEQYF
CDR3 DNA: TGTGCCAGCTCATCACGACAGGTTTCCTACGAGCAGTACTTC

clone size: NA
J gene: TRBJ1-1
D gene: NA
V gene: TRBV2
CDR3 protein: CASRAWTAFNTEAFF
CDR3 DNA: TGTGCCAGCAGGGCCTGGACAGCCTTCAACACTGAAGCTTTCTTT

clone size: NA
J gene: TRBJ1-4
D gene: NA
V gene: TRBV6-5
CDR3 protein: CASSERGFDEKLFF
CDR3 DNA: TGTGCCAGCAGTGAACGGGGGTTTGATGAAAAACTGTTTTTT

clone size: NA
J gene: TRBJ2-7
D gene: TRBD1
V gene: TRBV28
CDR3 protein: CASTPGGDRSSYEQYF
CDR3 DNA: TGTGCCAGCACTCCGGGCGGGGACAGGAGCTCCTACGAGCAGTACTTC

clone size: NA
J gene: TRBJ2-5
D gene: TRBD1
V gene: TRBV4-1
CDR3 protein: CASSQVVTGALSAQYF
CDR3 DNA: TGCGCCAGCAGCCAAGTTGTGACAGGGGCCCTATCGGCCCAGTACTTC

clone size: NA
J gene: TRBJ2-1
D gene: TRBD2
V gene: TRBV27
CDR3 protein: CASSSIPPGLAGTNEQFF
CDR3 DNA: TGTGCCAGCAGTTCAATCCCCCCCGGACTAGCGGGAACCAATGAGCAGTTCTTC

clone size: NA
J gene: TRBJ1-2
D gene: NA
V gene: TRBV2
CDR3 protein: CASSGGAGNQNYGYTF
CDR3 DNA: TGTGCCAGCAGTGGGGGTGCAGGGAACCAGAACTATGGCTACACCTTC

clone size: NA
J gene: TRBJ2-7
D gene: TRBD1
V gene: TRBV7-6
CDR3 protein: CASSLDFVTRQGYEQYF
CDR3 DNA: TGTGCCAGCAGCTTAGATTTCGTAACGCGACAGGGGTACGAGCAGTACTTC

clone size: few
J gene: TRBJ2-3
D gene: TRBD1
V gene: TRBV6-5
CDR3 protein: CASWRDRVTDTQYF
CDR3 DNA: TGTGCCAGCTGGCGGGACAGGGTTACAGATACGCAGTATTTT

clone size: NA
J gene: TRBJ2-7
D gene: TRBD1
V gene: TRBV28
CDR3 protein: CASRAGTAAYEQYF
CDR3 DNA: TGTGCCAGCAGAGCCGGGACAGCGGCCTACGAGCAGTACTTC

clone size: NA
J gene: TRBJ1-4
D gene: TRBD1
V gene: TRBV7-9
CDR3 protein: CASSTWTGGLNEKLFF
CDR3 DNA: TGTGCCAGCAGCACTTGGACAGGGGGACTTAATGAAAAACTGTTTTTT

clone size: NA
J gene: TRBJ1-2
D gene: NA
V gene: TRBV29-1
CDR3 protein: CSVGISRTAYGYTF
CDR3 DNA: TGCAGCGTCGGAATATCAAGGACAGCCTATGGCTACACCTTC

clone size: NA
J gene: TRBJ2-1
D gene: TRBD2
V gene: TRBV5-1
CDR3 protein: CASSSTSGRAAEQFF
CDR3 DNA: TGCGCCAGCAGCTCGACTAGCGGGAGGGCCGCTGAGCAGTTCTTC

clone size: few
J gene: TRBJ2-7
D gene: NA
V gene: TRBV7-9
CDR3 protein: CASSMGAGGLVEQYF
CDR3 DNA: TGTGCCAGCAGCATGGGGGCAGGGGGGTTAGTTGAGCAGTACTTC

clone size: few
J gene: TRBJ1-5
D gene: NA
V gene: TRBV15
CDR3 protein: CATSRGNQARPQHF
CDR3 DNA: TGTGCCACCAGCAGAGGGAATCAGGCTCGACCCCAGCATTTT

clone size: NA
J gene: TRBJ1-2
D gene: NA
V gene: TRBV10-3
CDR3 protein: CVISEIEQVDYTF
CDR3 DNA: TGTGTCATCAGTGAAATCGAACAGGTTGACTACACCTTC

clone size: NA
J gene: TRBJ2-6
D gene: TRBD1
V gene: TRBV28
CDR3 protein: CASSLSGTVLSGANVLTF
CDR3 DNA: TGTGCCAGCAGTTTGTCCGGGACAGTCCTCTCTGGGGCCAACGTCCTGACTTTC

clone size: few
J gene: TRBJ2-7
D gene: TRBD2
V gene: TRBV5-1
CDR3 protein: CASRPGGGRYEQYF
CDR3 DNA: TGCGCCAGCAGACCGGGGGGGGGACGGTACGAGCAGTACTTC

clone size: NA
J gene: TRBJ2-7
D gene: NA
V gene: TRBV18
CDR3 protein: CASSRGKTLGVYEQYF
CDR3 DNA: TGTGCCAGCTCACGGGGAAAGACCCTAGGGGTCTACGAGCAGTACTTC

clone size: NA
J gene: TRBJ2-3
D gene: NA
V gene: TRBV28
CDR3 protein: CASSLSDYTDTQYF
CDR3 DNA: TGTGCCAGCAGTTTATCGGACTACACAGATACGCAGTATTTT

clone size: NA
J gene: TRBJ2-7
D gene: TRBD2
V gene: TRBV30
CDR3 protein: CAWSPGLAAEQYF
CDR3 DNA: TGTGCCTGGAGTCCCGGACTAGCAGCCGAGCAGTACTTC

clone size: NA
J gene: TRBJ2-7
D gene: NA
V gene: TRBV29-1
CDR3 protein: CSVEGEPGQPYEQYF
CDR3 DNA: TGCAGCGTTGAGGGGGAACCGGGACAACCCTACGAGCAGTACTTC

clone size: once
J gene: TRBJ1-1
D gene: NA
V gene: TRBV7-9
CDR3 protein: CASSLPGGGTEAFF
CDR3 DNA: TGTGCCAGCAGCTTACCGGGAGGGGGCACTGAAGCTTTCTTT

clone size: NA
J gene: TRBJ2-7
D gene: TRBD2
V gene: TRBV2
CDR3 protein: CASQKERESGQYF
CDR3 DNA: TGTGCCAGTCAAAAGGAGCGGGAGTCAGGGCAGTACTTC

clone size: NA
J gene: TRBJ1-5
D gene: TRBD1
V gene: TRBV6-1
CDR3 protein: CASTGTGRNQPQHF
CDR3 DNA: TGTGCCAGCACCGGGACAGGGAGGAATCAGCCCCAGCATTTT

clone size: few
J gene: TRBJ1-3
D gene: TRBD1
V gene: TRBV28
CDR3 protein: CASSFGGRGRGGNTIYF
CDR3 DNA: TGTGCCAGCAGTTTCGGTGGCAGGGGGCGAGGTGGAAACACCATATATTTT

clone size: few
J gene: TRBJ1-4
D gene: NA
V gene: TRBV19
CDR3 protein: CASSIWGGKLFF
CDR3 DNA: TGTGCCAGTAGTATTTGGGGGGGAAAACTGTTTTTT

clone size: few
J gene: TRBJ2-2
D gene: NA
V gene: TRBV9
CDR3 protein: CASSVVLGGELFF
CDR3 DNA: TGTGCCAGCAGCGTAGTCCTCGGCGGGGAGCTGTTTTTT

clone size: few
J gene: TRBJ1-5
D gene: TRBD1
V gene: TRBV5-1
CDR3 protein: CASSAGTGTHSNQPQHF
CDR3 DNA: TGCGCCAGCAGCGCTGGGACAGGAACGCATAGCAATCAGCCCCAGCATTTT

clone size: NA
J gene: TRBJ2-3
D gene: NA
V gene: TRBV5-1
CDR3 protein: CASSLALPTDTQYF
CDR3 DNA: TGCGCCAGCAGCTTGGCTCTTCCCACAGATACGCAGTATTTT

clone size: few
J gene: TRBJ1-2
D gene: NA
V gene: TRBV5-1
CDR3 protein: CASSLEGRGDYGYTF
CDR3 DNA: TGCGCCAGCAGCTTGGAGGGCAGGGGCGACTATGGCTACACCTTC

clone size: NA
J gene: TRBJ1-5
D gene: NA
V gene: TRBV25-1
CDR3 protein: CASGPGNQPQHF
CDR3 DNA: TGTGCCAGCGGGCCGGGCAATCAGCCCCAGCATTTT

clone size: NA
J gene: TRBJ1-2
D gene: NA
V gene: TRBV19
CDR3 protein: CASLNPRGRDTTNYGYTF
CDR3 DNA: TGTGCCAGCCTGAACCCTAGGGGCCGGGACACCACTAACTATGGCTACACCTTC

clone size: NA
J gene: TRBJ2-7
D gene: NA
V gene: TRBV6-1
CDR3 protein: CASSGTVRVREQYF
CDR3 DNA: TGTGCCAGCAGTGGGACAGTGAGGGTTCGCGAGCAGTACTTC

clone size: NA
J gene: TRBJ2-5
D gene: TRBD1
V gene: TRBV4-2
CDR3 protein: CASSQGSQGARTQETQYF
CDR3 DNA: TGTGCCAGCAGCCAGGGTTCACAGGGGGCCCGCACCCAAGAGACCCAGTACTTC

clone size: NA
J gene: TRBJ1-5
D gene: NA
V gene: TRBV28
CDR3 protein: CASTRGGQGYQPQHF
CDR3 DNA: TGTGCCAGCACCCGAGGTGGGCAGGGATATCAGCCCCAGCATTTT

clone size: once
J gene: TRBJ2-5
D gene: TRBD2
V gene: TRBV7-7
CDR3 protein: CASSLVSSGSAQYF
CDR3 DNA: TGTGCTAGCAGCTTAGTGTCCAGCGGGAGCGCCCAGTACTTC

clone size: NA
J gene: TRBJ1-2
D gene: TRBD1
V gene: TRBV19
CDR3 protein: CASSQFETGGLDYGYTF
CDR3 DNA: TGTGCCAGTAGCCAATTCGAGACAGGGGGGCTCGACTATGGCTACACCTTC

clone size: NA
J gene: TRBJ2-2
D gene: TRBD1
V gene: TRBV5-4
CDR3 protein: CASSADRVRELFF
CDR3 DNA: TGTGCCAGCAGCGCAGACAGGGTCCGGGAGCTGTTTTTT

clone size: few
J gene: TRBJ2-1
D gene: NA
V gene: TRBV10-3
CDR3 protein: CAIETPGQYNEQFF
CDR3 DNA: TGTGCCATCGAAACACCTGGACAGTACAATGAGCAGTTCTTC

clone size: NA
J gene: TRBJ1-5
D gene: TRBD1
V gene: TRBV7-3
CDR3 protein: CASSLTGGQPQHF
CDR3 DNA: TGTGCCAGCAGCTTGACAGGGGGTCAGCCCCAGCATTTT